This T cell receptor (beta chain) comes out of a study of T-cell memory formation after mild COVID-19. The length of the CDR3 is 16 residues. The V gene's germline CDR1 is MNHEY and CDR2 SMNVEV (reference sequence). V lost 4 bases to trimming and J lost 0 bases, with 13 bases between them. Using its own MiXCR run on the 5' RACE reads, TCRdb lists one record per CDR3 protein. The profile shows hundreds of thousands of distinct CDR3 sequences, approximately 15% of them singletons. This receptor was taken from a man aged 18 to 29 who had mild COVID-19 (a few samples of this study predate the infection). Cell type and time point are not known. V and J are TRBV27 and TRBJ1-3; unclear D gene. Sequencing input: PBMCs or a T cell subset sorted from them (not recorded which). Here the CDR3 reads CASSSTSHPSGNTIYF. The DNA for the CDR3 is TGTGCCAGCAGTTCGACCAGCCACCCCTCTGGAAACACCATATATTTT.